Detailed here is one T cell receptor (beta chain). It lacks a known antigen. No quality values exist for individual bases; no much larger clone is one base distant. Using the deep immunoSEQ assay, multiplex PCR amplified TCR CDR3 regions from genomic DNA. Genomic DNA extracted from each cell subset was distributed evenly over all wells of several immunoSEQ 96-well plates, and each plate served as one replicate. For sorted subsets, around 200 ng genomic DNA, equal to about 30,000 T cell genomes, was loaded into each replicate PCR. Purified libraries were quantified with a Qubit 3.0 fluorometer, sized on a Bioanalyzer 2100, and re-quantified with the KAPA Library Quantification kit. Each immunoSEQ 96-well plate was sequenced on its own single-read 150-cycle Illumina NextSeq 550 flow cell. Regarding the original processing steps: Because only junctional sequences without quality scores were contained in the immunoSEQ output, filtering matching that applied to full-length reads could not be performed. To assign V/J genes and CDR3, sequences were annotated using PyIR, a Python wrapper for IgBLAST v1.9, with IMGT germline references. Reads with weak V/J assignments (E-value above 1e-6), missing CDR3, stop codons, out-of-frame junctions, or ambiguous translated residues were removed. V3J clonotypes were defined as sequences sharing the same inferred V gene, J gene, and CDR3 amino acid sequence. Percentage overlap between repertoires was computed as shared unique clonotypes divided by the size of the smaller repertoire. RTK rarefaction, the Chao1 estimator, and Recon v2.1 estimates of unobserved clonotypes were used to assess repertoire richness. Generation probabilities were computed with OLGA for all TCRbeta clonotypes obtained by the gDNA method from a few donors. In TCRdb, the immuneACCESS table is reduced to in-frame sequences with V and J assigned. These tables do not hold every clone; where another copy was compared, an unresolved V gene accounts for under half, and the others remain unexplained. D and trimming come from the DNA, and the V and J calls and clone size come from that table. For this sample there are about 980,000 clones; around 80% appear just once. The ten largest make up over 1.3% of the sample.

The source of the sample is a study of shared clonotypes between healthy human individuals (dated by TCRdb to between 2020 and 2021). With respect to the entire study: A couple of women and a few men aged 18 to 49 years were included in the cohort. Per donor, three plates each were used for CD4 naive and CD4 memory, two for CD8 naive, and one for CD8 memory. Leukapheresis yielded between about 0.85 and 9 billion PBMCs per donor. Libraries were prepared and TCR repertoires were sequenced by different laboratories using diverse techniques, in order to increase sequencing depth and limit assay-specific biases. To estimate repertoire size and how much clonotype sharing occurs between individuals, the study deeply sequenced the blood TCR repertoires of several healthy adults. On the study overall, not on this receptor specifically: Because the study included only a small number of donors, the genetic and exposure-history diversity represented was limited. When several donors were compared, the shared fraction of clonotypes was 5% to 6.5% for naive CD4, around 3.6% for naive CD8, about 2.4% for memory CD4, and 0.4% for memory CD8. Incomplete sequencing was indicated by rarefaction of sorted-subset datasets, despite the large sequencing depth. Pairwise subsampling led to the expectation that sequencing depth would affect the degree of clonotype sharing among donors. Naive subsets generally had larger estimated clonotype richness than memory subsets. Sampling was limited to blood, and TCR repertoires in tissue likely differ from TCR repertoires in blood. Compared with non-shared clonotypes, clonotypes shared by all four sorted-subset donors had higher generation probabilities.

Healthy HIV-negative adults with no recently reported acute infections or vaccinations were included as donors. Only Caucasian adults living in Nashville, Tennessee, USA were represented among the donors. CD4+ T cells were enriched by magnetic negative selection; naive cells were then positively selected on CD45RA, and the negative fraction formed the memory subset. Blood was collected by leukapheresis, and PBMCs were isolated by Ficoll-Histopaque density gradient centrifugation and then cryopreserved in liquid nitrogen vapor phase. Analytical flow cytometry was used to check the purity and quantity of every magnetically sorted T cell population. Each sorted fraction had its genomic DNA isolated and then quantified by UV absorbance on a Nanodrop 2000c. The specimen was memory CD4+ T cells sorted from blood. The label giving this sample's cell subset or site can be read as: CD45RA-negative fraction. The TCR comes from a young man in good health.

The CDR3 region reads CASRNDRPITSPLHF. The nucleotide sequence is given as TGTGCCAGCAGAAACGACAGGCCGATAACTTCACCCCTCCACTTT. The V gene is TRBV6-6 and the J gene is TRBJ1-6; 6 matching bases give a weak D call of TRBD1. The junction carries 18 bases between V and J, which are trimmed by 6 bases and 9 bases respectively. Inclusive of the bounding cysteine and phenylalanine, the CDR3 is 15 residues long. Of the read, only the CDR3 DNA is kept; its 45 bases are in frame from base 1. CDR1 MNHNY and CDR2 SVGAGI were looked up in the germline V gene (reference sequence).